Listed here is a single TCR beta chain. Its recognized antigen is unknown. The record has no base qualities; no much larger clone is one base away. The immunoSEQ Assay, a bias-controlled multiplex PCR, was used to amplify TCRbeta CDR3 regions from genomic DNA. As for the authors' bioinformatics: Nucleated cell counts per sample were estimated from amplification of reference gene primers within the assay. Sequence reads were collapsed and filtered to measure the absolute abundance of every unique TCRbeta CDR3 rearrangement. Productive Simpson clonality was computed per sample as the square root of Simpson's diversity index over productive rearrangements. TCRdb limited this immuneACCESS table to in-frame rearrangements with V and J called. A share of clones is missing; checked studies link under half to unresolved V genes, and the rest is unexplained. The V and J calls and the clone size are those of that table, but D and trimming were determined from the DNA. This sample comprises under 400,000 clones, around 87% of them detected only once. The ten largest clones capture roughly 1.9% of the sample.

This sample stems from a study of blood T cell repertoires in COVID-19 (TCRdb year 2020). About the investigation overall: For ImmuneRACE Cohort 3, a participant was defined as recovered based on two consecutive negative NP/OP PCR tests, clearance by a healthcare professional, or resolution of symptoms. The material from the prospective study consisted of cDNA or gDNA derived from T cells, B-cell-depleted T cells, or PBMCs. The repertoires were released in a freely available public database meant as a resource for research on the immune response to SARS-CoV-2. Samples came from the ongoing ImmuneRACE study (first 160 participants) plus 1,254 subjects from 6 global collaborators. Sample metadata almost always included a de-identified subject ID, COVID-19 status, age in years and sex. Deeply sampled blood TCRbeta repertoires from subjects exposed to, actively infected with, or recovered from COVID-19 were included in the dataset. The collaborator samples originated in the United States, Italy and Spain and spanned the acute and convalescent phases of COVID-19. HLA class I and class II types, where available, came from metadata supplied by the sample provider rather than from assay-based typing. Study-wide conclusions, independent of this receptor: How much clinical and demographic metadata was included differed by source and by participant, and the metadata was provided uncurated.

Participants in the prospective study were enrolled through a virtual design, were aged roughly 18 to 90 years, and lived in roughly 25 United States geographic areas. In the prospective study, participants were assigned to cohorts based on the clinical history participants reported in a screening survey and a study questionnaire. Mobile phlebotomists in the prospective study collected whole blood, serum and a nasopharyngeal or oropharyngeal swab from every participant. Participants in the prospective study had the option to provide additional blood draws and questionnaires over an approximately two-month period. Before DNA extraction, prospective study blood samples were shipped either frozen or at room temperature. According to the germline V gene (reference sequence), CDR1 reads GTSNPN and CDR2 reads SVGIG. The CDR3 goes from the cysteine to the phenylalanine over 14 residues. Only the CDR3 region is kept as DNA, spanning 42 bases read in frame from base 1. Relative to germline, V is 0 bases shorter and J is 1 base shorter, with 9 bases between their ends.

The clonotype comes from a man aged 40-49 years in a cohort exposed to, infected with or recovered from COVID-19 (not recorded which). The sample was PBMCs or T cells enriched from blood (not recorded which). Here the chain combines TRBV30 and TRBJ1-1; no confident D gene assignment can be made. The CDR3 sequence is CAWSVRPRNTEAFF. The DNA reads TGTGCCTGGAGTGTGCGGCCGCGGAACACTGAAGCTTTCTTT.